Listed here are 19 T cell receptor beta chains from one sample, sequenced in a study of T-cell memory formation after mild COVID-19. MiXCR was run by TCRdb on the 5' RACE reads, yielding one entry per CDR3 protein. The sample comprises about half a million distinct CDR3 sequences, about 20% of which are singletons, and approximately 13% rests with the top ten. Material: PBMCs or a T cell subset sorted from them (not recorded which). The receptors were gathered from an adult woman who had mild COVID-19 (a few samples of this study predate the infection). Cell type and time point are not known.

This clonotype was seen more than once but under ten times. This chain uses TRBV6-6 with TRBJ2-5, with 7 bases fitting TRBD2. The V gene's germline CDR1 is MNHNY and CDR2 SVGAGI (reference sequence). J gave up 1 base and V 9 bases, and 5 bases lay outside the gene matches. The CDR3 has 13 amino acids. CDR3: CASQGGSQETQYF. The CDR3 nucleotides read TGTGCCAGTCAGGGCGGGAGCCAAGAGACCCAGTACTTC.

This clonotype was recorded a few times. The J gene is TRBJ1-2, the V gene TRBV4-2, with D unresolved. Germline V gene data show CDR1 as LGHNA and CDR2 as YNFKEQ. Trimming pared 3 bases from V and 2 bases from J, leaving 7 bases between. The CDR3 has 13 amino acids. CDR3 DNA sequence: TGTGCCAGCAGCCATCGAGGGAACTATGGCTACACCTTC. Amino acid sequence: CASSHRGNYGYTF.

The sample holds many counts of this clonotype. The chain uses TRBV12-3 or TRBV12-4 and TRBJ1-5, with D possibly being TRBD1 (5 bases). Deletions cut 0 bases from V and 14 bases from J, with 17 bases between. This CDR3 is 14 amino acids long. The chain's CDR3 is CASSLAGGNGREHF. CDR3 coding DNA: TGTGCCAGCAGTTTAGCCGGGGGGAACGGACGAGAGCATTTT.

At least ten counts were recorded for this clonotype. This chain joins TRBV12-3 or TRBV12-4 and TRBJ1-2, with D possibly matching TRBD1 (5 bases). Deletions cut 4 bases from V and 7 bases from J, with 7 bases between. The CDR3 has 11 residues. In nucleotides, the CDR3 is TGTGCCAGCAGTTCGGGACTTGGCTACACCTTC. Protein: CASSSGLGYTF.

This clonotype was found many times. The chain couples TRBV20-1 to TRBJ2-3, with 15 nucleotides matching TRBD2. Germline V gives CDR1 DFQATT, CDR2 SNEGSKA (reference sequence). This CDR3 contains 20 residues. V was pared by 0 bases and J by 2 bases, with 12 bases of the junction left unmatched. The CDR3 spells CSAREHGLAGGSRFTDTQYF. DNA for the CDR3: TGCAGTGCTAGAGAGCACGGACTAGCGGGGGGGTCACGATTCACAGATACGCAGTATTTT.

This clonotype has a handful of counts. The chain has TRBV7-3 and TRBJ2-1; 8 nucleotides match TRBD2. CDR1 is SGHTA, CDR2 FQGTGA, per germline. The CDR3 is made up of 21 amino acids. J gave up 0 bases and V 5 bases, and 21 bases lay outside the gene matches. The CDR3 protein is CASSPRGGGSNSLSSYNEQFF. The CDR3 DNA is TGTGCCAGCAGCCCACGGGGGGGCGGGAGTAACAGCTTGAGCTCCTACAATGAGCAGTTCTTC.

The CDR3 region is CASRRYESYF. CDR3 in DNA: TGTGCCAGCCGACGGTATGAGTCGTATTTT. The J gene is TRBJ2-3, the V gene TRBV6-1; no clear D. The germline V gene has CDR1 MNHNS and CDR2 SASEGT. The ends were cut back, 8 bases at V and 14 bases at J, with 14 bases in the middle. The CDR3 is 10 residues long.

V and J are TRBV6-5 and TRBJ2-1; 10 positions match TRBD2. Germline V gene data show CDR1 as MNHEY and CDR2 as SVGAGI. The CDR3 extends over 16 amino acids. V lost 3 bases to trimming and J lost 9 bases; unmatched junction nucleotides: 11. CDR3 loop: CASSYWLAGVGGEQFF. In DNA, the CDR3 is TGTGCCAGCAGTTATTGGCTAGCGGGAGTAGGAGGTGAGCAGTTCTTC.

This clonotype was observed a few times. The chain recombines TRBV7-6 with TRBJ2-1; the D gene is possibly TRBD1 (6 bases). The CDR3 is 17 residues long. The V gene's germline CDR1 is SGHVS and CDR2 FNYEAQ. Trimming stripped 1 base from V and 0 bases from J, with 13 bases between. This CDR3 is CASSLGPLQGSYNEQFF. CDR3 nucleotide sequence: TGTGCCAGCAGCTTAGGACCATTACAGGGCTCCTACAATGAGCAGTTCTTC.

This clonotype was detected a few times. The chain is built from TRBV7-3 and TRBJ2-1; the D gene could be TRBD1 or TRBD2 (5 bases each). Germline CDR1 and CDR2: SGHTA and FQGTGA. The CDR3 runs to 15 residues. V lost 4 bases and J lost 2, with 12 bases in between. CDR3 in DNA: TGTGCCAGCAGCTCCGGGACCGAGACCTACAATGAGCAGTTCTTC. It specifies CASSSGTETYNEQFF.

This chain uses TRBV6-6 with TRBJ2-1, with 10 bases that match TRBD2. The CDR3 spans 15 residues. Germline-derived CDR1 and CDR2 are MNHNY and SVGAGI (reference sequence). Germline trimming cut 2 bases from V and 4 bases from J; bases unmatched to any gene: 2. CDR3 bases: TGTGCCAGCAGTTACACGACTAGCGGGTACAATGAGCAGTTCTTC. Its translation: CASSYTTSGYNEQFF.

The chain has TRBV19 and TRBJ1-5; 9 bases fit TRBD1. This CDR3 is built from 18 residues. J gave up 0 bases and V 6 bases, and 12 bases lay outside the gene matches. The germline CDR1 and CDR2 sequences are LNHDA and SQIVND (reference sequence). CDR3 DNA: TGTGCCAGTAGATTCGCTCTGGGGACAGGGCTTAGCAATCAGCCCCAGCATTTT. This translates into CASRFALGTGLSNQPQHF.

The rearrangement uses TRBV5-5 and TRBJ2-7; the match to TRBD1 covers 11 bases. Germline V gene data show CDR1 as SGHKS and CDR2 as YYEKEE (reference sequence). Losses at the gene ends were 3 bases for V and 6 bases for J; bases not matched to a gene: 8. CDR3 length: 15 amino acids. DNA of the CDR3: TGTGCCAGCAGCTCACCCGGACAGGGGGCTTTCGAGCAGTACTTC. It specifies CASSSPGQGAFEQYF.

This clonotype occurred a few times. The V call is TRBV4-1, the J call TRBJ2-7; possible D gene TRBD2, 6 bases. CDR1 and CDR2 from the germline V gene are MGHRA and YSYEKL. This CDR3 is built from 17 residues. Trimming stripped 0 bases from V and 6 bases from J, with 21 bases between. CDR3 loop: CASSQDPPRRVESEQYF. CDR3 coding DNA: TGCGCCAGCAGCCAAGATCCCCCGCGGAGGGTAGAATCCGAGCAGTACTTC.

This clonotype was recorded a few times. The chain combines TRBV30 with TRBJ1-2; unclear D gene. The ends were cut back, 3 bases at V and 2 bases at J, with 4 bases in the middle. The CDR3 totals 11 residues. Germline CDR1 is GTSNPN and CDR2 is SVGIG (reference sequence). DNA of the CDR3: TGTGCCTGGAGACAGAACTATGGCTACACCTTC. Protein sequence: CAWRQNYGYTF.

In DNA, the CDR3 is TGTGCCAGTACCTCAGACAGGATTAAGCCCCAGCATTTT. Residues: CASTSDRIKPQHF. The chain combines TRBV19 with TRBJ1-5; the D gene is possibly TRBD1 (6 bases). Germline assignment: CDR1 LNHDA and CDR2 SQIVND (reference sequence). Trimming took 7 bases from V and 8 from J, leaving 15 bases between them. This CDR3 region has 13 residues. Together with reference TRBV19 and TRBJ1-5, the CDR3 gives the full variable domain: DGGITQSPKYLFRKEGQNVTLSCEQNLNHDAMYWYRQDPGQGLRLIYYSQIVNDFQKGDIAEGYSVSREKKESFPLTVTSAQKNPTAFYLCASTSDRIKPQHFGDGTRLSIL.

V is TRBV5-4 and J is TRBJ2-1; 12 bases are shared with TRBD2. Germline lookup yields CDR1 SGHNT and CDR2 YYREEE (reference sequence). This CDR3 is built from 16 residues. V trimming: 0 bases; J trimming: 11 bases; junction bases outside the gene matches: 9. CDR3 sequence (DNA): TGTGCCAGCAGCTTGGCCGGGGCTAGCGGGAGGGCCCAGCAGTTCTTC. It yields the protein CASSLAGASGRAQQFF.

V gene TRBV5-6 combines with J gene TRBJ2-7; 11 nucleotides agree with TRBD2. The germline CDR1 and CDR2 sequences are SGHDT and YYEEEE. The CDR3 sequence is 17 residues long. Germline trimming cut 3 bases from V and 0 bases from J; bases unmatched to any gene: 8. CDR3 DNA: TGTGCCAGCAGCTGGAGAGGGACTAGCGGAACCTCCTACGAGCAGTACTTC. This encodes CASSWRGTSGTSYEQYF.

The genes are TRBV6-5 and TRBJ2-3; TRBD1 is a possible D gene (5 bases). This CDR3 region has 14 residues. Trimming pared 8 bases from V and 1 base from J, leaving 13 bases between. Germline assignment: CDR1 MNHEY and CDR2 SVGAGI. Written as DNA, the CDR3 is TGTGCCAGCGAAACCACCAGGGGCACAGATACGCAGTATTTT. Its protein is CASETTRGTDTQYF.